This TCR beta chain derives from a study of T cell responses to AZD1222 COVID-19 vaccine. Regarding the study as a whole: Clonal diversity was possibly underestimated; the donors were predominantly white British and more often female.

The protocol was immunoSEQ multiplex PCR, while the TCRdb copy is restricted to in-frame clones and leaves out a portion. This sample carries 120,000 to 150,000 clones, about 93% of them seen once, and the ten largest clones take around 5%. V was clipped by 6 bases and J by 1 base; unmatched bases: 2. This CDR3 is built from 14 residues. CDR1 and CDR2 from the germline V gene are LNHDA and SQIVND (reference sequence). A remark on this clone: Its cognate antigen is unknown.

This sample comprised peripheral blood, obtained on day 0 of AZD1222 vaccination. V gene TRBV19 combines with J gene TRBJ2-2; TRBD1 agrees at 7 bases. The receptor's source is an adult in good health. The CDR3 DNA is TGTGCCAGTAGAAGACAGGGGAACACCGGGGAGCTGTTTTTT. This translates into CASRRQGNTGELFF. Together with reference TRBV19 and TRBJ2-2, the CDR3 gives the full variable domain: DGGITQSPKYLFRKEGQNVTLSCEQNLNHDAMYWYRQDPGQGLRLIYYSQIVNDFQKGDIAEGYSVSREKKESFPLTVTSAQKNPTAFYLCASRRQGNTGELFFGEGSRLTVL.